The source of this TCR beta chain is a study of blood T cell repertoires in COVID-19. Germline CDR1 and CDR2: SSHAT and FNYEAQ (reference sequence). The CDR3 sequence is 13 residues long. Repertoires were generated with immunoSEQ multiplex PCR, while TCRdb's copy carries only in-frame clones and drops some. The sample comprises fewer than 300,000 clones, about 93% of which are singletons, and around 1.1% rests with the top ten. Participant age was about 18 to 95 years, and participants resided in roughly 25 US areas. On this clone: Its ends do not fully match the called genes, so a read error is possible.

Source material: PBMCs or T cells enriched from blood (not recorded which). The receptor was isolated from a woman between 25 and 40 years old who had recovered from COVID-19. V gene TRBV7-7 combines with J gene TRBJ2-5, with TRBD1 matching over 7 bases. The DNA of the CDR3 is TGTGCTAGCAGCTCGGACAGGCAAGAGACCCAGTACTTC. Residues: CASSSDRQETQYF.